Below are 27 T cell receptor beta chains sequenced from a single sample in a study of blood T cell repertoires in COVID-19. The method was immunoSEQ multiplex PCR; TCRdb's version includes in-frame clones alone and lacks a portion of them. The sample yields approximately 210,000 clones, around 88% seen once. Sequencing was carried out using peripheral blood. The source of these receptors is a woman in her forties or fifties with acute or convalescent COVID-19.

Details on this clone: The junction differs from germline at one of its ends, possibly a read error. V gene TRBV5-5 combines with J gene TRBJ1-1, with D unclear. The CDR3 is 14 residues long. The V gene's germline CDR1 is SGHKS and CDR2 YYEKEE (reference sequence). CDR3 sequence reads: CASSLWAGNSEAFF. DNA for the CDR3: TGTGCCAGCAGCTTGTGGGCCGGGAACTCTGAAGCTTTCTTT.

V gene TRBV9 combines with J gene TRBJ2-5; TRBD1 matches at 8 bases. Germline lookup yields CDR1 SGDLS and CDR2 YYNGEE. CDR3 length: 14 amino acids. The junction had 4 bases not matched to a gene; V was cut back by 3 bases and J by 3 bases. The CDR3: CASSAPTGEETQYF. Written as DNA, the CDR3 is TGTGCCAGCAGCGCCCCGACAGGGGAAGAGACCCAGTACTTC. The variable domain in full, with the rest retrieved from reference TRBV9 and TRBJ2-5, is DSGVTQTPKHLITATGQRVTLRCSPRSGDLSVYWYQQSLDQGLQFLIQYYNGEERAKGNILERFSAQQFPDLHSELNLSSLELGDSALYFCASSAPTGEETQYFGPGTRLLVL.

For the CDR3, the DNA is TGCGCCAGCAGCCGGCCGGGGACAAGCGGGGATGAGCAGTTCTTC. Translating gives CASSRPGTSGDEQFF. V and J are TRBV4-1 and TRBJ2-1, with D possibly being TRBD2 (7 bases). V gave up 4 bases and J gave up 8 bases, with 18 bases separating them. This CDR3 is built from 15 residues. The V gene's germline CDR1 is MGHRA and CDR2 YSYEKL.

The chain is built from TRBV2 and TRBJ2-3; 12 bases match TRBD2. The CDR3 runs 15 residues. Germline V gene data show CDR1 as SNHLY and CDR2 as FYNNEI. Trimming at V came to 6 bases and at J to 4 bases, leaving 5 bases not matched to a gene. DNA of the CDR3: TGTGCCAGCAGGAAGACTAGCGGGAGAGCAGATACGCAGTATTTT. Protein product: CASRKTSGRADTQYF.

J is TRBJ2-7 and V is TRBV2; no firm D call. The CDR3 loop spans 12 amino acids. Trimming cost V 8 bases and J 5 bases, with 13 bases left between them. Germline lookup yields CDR1 SNHLY and CDR2 FYNNEI. CDR3 region: CASRLWVNEQYF. The DNA of the CDR3 is TGTGCCAGCCGACTCTGGGTAAACGAGCAGTACTTC. The full variable domain, with the rest looked up from reference TRBV2 and TRBJ2-7, is EPEVTQTPSHQVTQMGQEVILRCVPISNHLYFYWYRQILGQKVEFLVSFYNNEISEKSEIFDDQFSVERPDGSNFTLKIRSTKLEDSAMYFCASRLWVNEQYFGPGTRLTVT.

V is TRBV29-1 and J is TRBJ1-1; D remains ambiguous. The V gene lost 4 bases and the J gene lost 3 bases, with 9 bases spanning the gap. Germline CDR1 SQVTM, CDR2 ANQGSEA. The length of the CDR3 is 12 residues. The DNA of the CDR3 is TGCAGCGTTGTTTCGGGTGACACTGAAGCTTTCTTT. This sequence encodes CSVVSGDTEAFF. Full variable domain (outside the CDR3, taken from reference TRBV29-1 and TRBJ1-1): SAVISQKPSRDICQRGTSLTIQCQVDSQVTMMFWYRQQPGQSLTLIATANQGSEATYESGFVIDKFPISRPNLTFSTLTVSNMSPEDSSIYLCSVVSGDTEAFFGQGTRLTVV.

This clone was observed once. The V call is TRBV28, the J call TRBJ2-1; TRBD2 agrees at 11 bases. CDR3 length: 16 amino acids. Germline trimming cut 3 bases from V and 2 bases from J; bases unmatched to any gene: 3. The germline CDR1 and CDR2 sequences are MDHEN and SYDVKM. For the CDR3, the DNA is TGTGCCAGCAGTTTGTTGACTAGCGGGACCTACAATGAGCAGTTCTTC. Translated: CASSLLTSGTYNEQFF.

This clone is a singleton in its sample. This chain joins TRBV18 and TRBJ2-7, with 9 bases aligning to TRBD1. With 6 bases clipped from V and 7 bases from J, the junction kept 4 bases outside the gene matches. From germline, CDR1 is KGHSH and CDR2 LQKENI. This CDR3 comprises 12 residues. The CDR3 DNA reads as TGTGCCAGCTCTAACAGGGGGCGAGAGCAGTACTTC. It translates to CASSNRGREQYF.

Turning to this clone: Given the absence of the conserved phenylalanine or tryptophan at the CDR3 end, a read error is likely. Because the CDR3's place on the DNA is in doubt, the DNA is left out and the CDR3 is given as listed by TCRdb. The chain is built from TRBV6-1 and TRBJ2-3; the DNA was not used to check the table's D call, TRBD2. Germline CDR1 MNHNS, CDR2 SASEGT. The CDR3 adds up to 14 amino acids, both ends counted. The CDR3 sequence is CASSEARQTSGRVI.

This clone was observed a handful of times. The chain has TRBV30 and TRBJ2-7; a weak D match, TRBD2 (5 bases). Germline V lookup: CDR1 GTSNPN, CDR2 SVGIG (reference sequence). Trimming removed 6 bases at V and 5 bases at J, with 20 bases between. The CDR3 totals 14 residues. For the CDR3, the DNA is TGTGCCTGTCCCCGCGGAACGGGGAGTGACGAGCAGTACTTC. This translates into CACPRGTGSDEQYF.

This clone counts as medium-sized. This chain connects TRBV7-6 to TRBJ2-7; TRBD1 aligns across 7 bases. The germline V gene encodes CDR1 SGHVS and CDR2 FNYEAQ. Unmatched junction bases numbered 8, after V lost 0 bases and J lost 3 bases. CDR3 length: 16 amino acids. In nucleotides, the CDR3 is TGTGCCAGCAGCTTAGCCTCCGGGACAGTGGACTACGAGCAGTACTTC. Translation: CASSLASGTVDYEQYF.

The J gene is TRBJ2-1, the V gene TRBV11-2; the match to TRBD2 covers 9 bases. The trim removed 4 bases at V and 9 bases at J, leaving 13 bases unmatched. Germline V gives CDR1 SGHAT, CDR2 FQNNGV. The CDR3 consists of 16 residues. CDR3 protein: CASSSIPSGTGGEQFF. CDR3 DNA sequence: TGTGCCAGCAGCTCGATCCCTAGCGGGACTGGGGGTGAGCAGTTCTTC.

The chain couples TRBV7-9 to TRBJ2-3, with D uncertain. The CDR3 has 12 residues. The germline V gene encodes CDR1 SEHNR and CDR2 FQNEAQ (reference sequence). The V gene lost 1 base and the J gene lost 14 bases, with 13 bases spanning the gap. The CDR3 loop is CASSLDAVLRYF. CDR3 nucleotide sequence: TGTGCCAGCAGCTTAGACGCCGTTCTTAGGTATTTT. The full variable domain, with the rest looked up from reference TRBV7-9 and TRBJ2-3, is DTGVSQNPRHKITKRGQNVTFRCDPISEHNRLYWYRQTLGQGPEFLTYFQNEAQLEKSRLLSDRFSAERPKGSFSTLEIQRTEQGDSAMYLCASSLDAVLRYFGPGTRLTVL.

This chain connects TRBV30 to TRBJ2-3, with 7 positions matching TRBD2. Trimming took 0 bases from V and 4 from J; bases not matched to a gene: 4. The CDR3 is 14 amino acids. Germline V gene sequence: CDR1 GTSNPN, CDR2 SVGIG (reference sequence). The CDR3, as DNA: TGTGCCTGGAGTGTCGGGGGAGGGCCAGATACGCAGTATTTT. It translates to CAWSVGGGPDTQYF. The full variable domain, its missing parts supplied by reference TRBV30 and TRBJ2-3, is SQTIHQWPATLVQPVGSPLSLECTVEGTSNPNLYWYRQAAGRGLQLLFYSVGIGQISSEVPQNLSASRPQDRQFILSSKKLLLSDSGFYLCAWSVGGGPDTQYFGPGTRLTVL.

This clone was seen only a few times. The rearrangement uses TRBV6-5 and TRBJ1-5; the D gene is possibly TRBD1 (6 bases). The CDR3 sequence is 15 residues long. Trimming took off 6 bases at V and 4 bases at J, with 16 bases between the two ends. Looked up from germline, CDR1 is MNHEY and CDR2 is SVGAGI. This CDR3 reads CASRLTRGRNQPQHF. In nucleotides, the CDR3 is TGTGCCAGCAGACTCACCAGGGGTCGGAATCAGCCCCAGCATTTT.

Notes on this clone: Germline and junction disagree at one end, which may indicate a read error. The rearrangement links TRBV5-1 to TRBJ1-5; 7 positions match TRBD1. The CDR3 covers 24 residues. The V gene's germline CDR1 is SGHRS and CDR2 YFSETQ. The CDR3 loop is CTSWVYHDRWVPPTGIVPNQPQHF. The CDR3 nucleotides are TGCACCAGTTGGGTATACCACGACAGGTGGGTCCCCCCGACAGGGATTGTTCCTAATCAGCCCCAGCATTTT.

This chain links TRBV2 with TRBJ2-1, with 10 bases matching TRBD1. This CDR3 is 15 amino acids long. The V gene's germline CDR1 is SNHLY and CDR2 FYNNEI. V shed 6 bases and J 9 bases; nucleotides not matched to a gene: 11. The CDR3 nucleotides are TGTGCCAGCAGAGCGGGACAGGGGATTGCCGGTGAGCAGTTCTTC. Its translation: CASRAGQGIAGEQFF.

V usage is TRBV14 and J usage is TRBJ2-1; the D gene is possibly TRBD1 (5 bases). The length of the CDR3 is 15 residues. CDR1 is SGHDN, CDR2 FVKESK, per germline. Trimming shortened V by 1 base and J by 6 bases, and 13 bases separated the two germline ends. The CDR3 coding sequence is TGTGCCAGCAGCCAAGTAAGGGGAACTGGCAATGAGCAGTTCTTC. Encoded protein: CASSQVRGTGNEQFF. The full variable domain, with the rest looked up from reference TRBV14 and TRBJ2-1, is EAGVTQFPSHSVIEKGQTVTLRCDPISGHDNLYWYRRVMGKEIKFLLHFVKESKQDESGMPNNRFLAERTGGTYSTLKVQPAELEDSGVYFCASSQVRGTGNEQFFGPGTRLTVL.

The V call is TRBV3-1 (or the pseudogene TRBV3-2), the J call TRBJ2-2; TRBD2 agrees at 13 bases. This CDR3 spans 16 amino acids. The ends lost 4 bases at V and 7 bases at J; junction bases unmatched: 6. CDR1 and CDR2 (germline): LGHDT, YNNKEL (reference sequence). The chain's CDR3 is CASSPGLAGAVGELFF. The CDR3 DNA reads as TGTGCCAGCAGCCCTGGACTAGCGGGAGCGGTCGGGGAGCTGTTTTTT.

This CDR3 is CASSFLPSGAGGELFF. DNA of the CDR3: TGTGCCAGCAGCTTCCTCCCTAGCGGGGCGGGGGGGGAGCTGTTTTTT. The chain uses TRBV7-2 and TRBJ2-2; 9 bases align to TRBD2. The CDR3 is made up of 16 amino acids. The V gene end was trimmed by 3 bases and the J gene end by 8 bases; junction bases not matched to a gene: 10. CDR1 and CDR2 from the germline V gene are SGHTA and FQGNSA.

The genes are TRBV27 and TRBJ2-7; 8 positions agree with TRBD1. Looked up from germline, CDR1 is MNHEY and CDR2 is SMNVEV (reference sequence). Losses at the gene ends were 3 bases for V and 7 bases for J; bases not matched to a gene: 8. This CDR3 has 14 residues. The CDR3 sequence: CASSFGTGGNEQYF. The CDR3 DNA follows: TGTGCCAGCAGTTTTGGGACAGGAGGTAATGAGCAGTACTTC.

The V and J genes are TRBV27 and TRBJ2-1; 8 bases are a match to TRBD2. V trimming: 8 bases; J trimming: 8 bases; junction bases outside the gene matches: 20. This CDR3 comprises 17 residues. CDR1 and CDR2 from the germline V gene are MNHEY and SMNVEV (reference sequence). CDR3 nucleotide sequence: TGTGCCAGCGGGTTCAGAACTAGCGGTGGGGCCAGGGATGAGCAGTTCTTC. It encodes CASGFRTSGGARDEQFF.

The V gene is TRBV21-1, the J gene TRBJ2-1; the table's D call, TRBD2, has no DNA check behind it. TRBV21-1 represents a pseudogene. The CDR3 has 16 residues. The CDR3 bases are TGTGCCAGCAGCCTGGGACTCTCAGAGTCCTACAATGAGCAGTTCTTC. It specifies CASSLGLSESYNEQFF.

The chain couples TRBV10-3 to TRBJ2-3; 7 bases match TRBD1. After removal of 3 bases from V and 2 bases from J, the junction contained 5 bases not matched to a gene. The germline V gene has CDR1 ENHRY and CDR2 SYGVKD. The CDR3 is 15 amino acids. CDR3 bases: TGTGCCATCAGTGATCAGGGGGTCTACACAGATACGCAGTATTTT. Residues: CAISDQGVYTDTQYF.

This clone was seen a few times. The V gene is TRBV10-1, the J gene TRBJ2-7, with 16 bases identical to TRBD2. With V trimmed by 5 bases and J by 1 base, 8 bases remained unmatched. CDR1 is WNHNN and CDR2 is SYGVQD in the germline V gene (reference sequence). This CDR3 region has 18 residues. CDR3 DNA sequence: TGCGCCAGCAGTCCGGGACTAGCGGGAGGGCGGGGATCCTACGAGCAGTACTTC. Protein product: CASSPGLAGGRGSYEQYF.

This sequence joins TRBV5-1 and TRBJ2-5; D is possibly TRBD1 (6 bases). Germline V gene lookup returns CDR1 SGHRS and CDR2 YFSETQ. This CDR3 is built from 12 residues. The V gene lost 6 bases and the J gene lost 5 bases, with 11 bases spanning the gap. The CDR3 loop is CASTQGTETQYF. CDR3 sequence (DNA): TGCGCCAGCACCCAGGGGACGGAGACCCAGTACTTC. Filled out from reference TRBV5-1 and TRBJ2-5, the complete variable domain reads KAGVTQTPRYLIKTRGQQVTLSCSPISGHRSVSWYQQTPGQGLQFLFEYFSETQRNKGNFPGRFSGRQFSNSRSEMNVSTLELGDSALYLCASTQGTETQYFGPGTRLLVL.

V usage is TRBV2 and J usage is TRBJ1-2; 7 bases are shared with TRBD1. The J segment lost 0 bases and the V segment lost 6 bases, leaving 4 bases of the junction unmatched. The CDR3 has 14 amino acids. The V gene's germline CDR1 is SNHLY and CDR2 FYNNEI. Here the CDR3 DNA reads TGTGCCAGCAGACGGGGACAGTCTAACTATGGCTACACCTTC. This codes for CASRRGQSNYGYTF. Filled out from reference TRBV2 and TRBJ1-2, the complete variable domain reads EPEVTQTPSHQVTQMGQEVILRCVPISNHLYFYWYRQILGQKVEFLVSFYNNEISEKSEIFDDQFSVERPDGSNFTLKIRSTKLEDSAMYFCASRRGQSNYGYTFGSGTRLTVV.